This TCR beta chain was obtained from a study of OX40 agonist ivuxolimab in advanced cancers. Study observations and caveats: At doses 0.1 to 3.0 mg/kg, CD4+ and CD8+ clones expanded.

This clone turned up a few times. The antigen remains undetermined. Only in-frame clones appear in the TCRdb table, and some are missing; sequencing was by immunoSEQ multiplex PCR. The profile shows 70,000 or so clones, over 75% of them singletons. This TCR was sampled from an adult with an advanced solid tumor such as melanoma, head and neck, liver or kidney cancer. Here the sequenced sample was CD4+ or CD8+ T cells sorted from blood, taken in a trial of the OX40 agonist ivuxolimab.

Written as DNA, the CDR3 is TGTGCCAGCAGTGTGACAGAGTATGGCTACACCTTC. It yields the protein CASSVTEYGYTF. This chain connects TRBV2 to TRBJ1-2; D might be TRBD1 (5 bases). With 4 bases removed from V and 5 bases from J, the gap between germline ends came to 8 bases. Germline V lookup: CDR1 SNHLY, CDR2 FYNNEI. This CDR3 comprises 12 residues.